The clone carrying this TCR beta chain has at least ten counts. These data come from a study of T-cell reconstitution after alpha-beta-depleted transplantation in children. From germline, CDR1 is LNHDA and CDR2 SQIVND (reference sequence). Trimming at V came to 5 bases and at J to 4 bases, leaving 8 bases not matched to a gene. This CDR3 is 15 amino acids long. The library targeted TCRbeta and was prepared with unique molecular identifiers. In TCRdb, the PCR reads were re-called with MiXCR into one record per CDR3 protein. The sample contains 230,000 or so distinct CDR3 sequences, approximately 9.8% of which appear only once.

This specimen consisted of PBMCs from the stem cell graft donor, obtained from the stem cell graft. The chain uses TRBV19 and TRBJ1-5, with 7 bases aligning to TRBD1. This sequence was found in a human donor who donated a stem cell graft to a child with SCID. The CDR3 sequence: CASSPGTAQNQPQHF. In DNA form, the CDR3 reads TGTGCCAGTAGTCCCGGGACAGCGCAAAATCAGCCCCAGCATTTT. The full variable domain, its missing parts supplied by reference TRBV19 and TRBJ1-5, is DGGITQSPKYLFRKEGQNVTLSCEQNLNHDAMYWYRQDPGQGLRLIYYSQIVNDFQKGDIAEGYSVSREKKESFPLTVTSAQKNPTAFYLCASSPGTAQNQPQHFGDGTRLSIL.